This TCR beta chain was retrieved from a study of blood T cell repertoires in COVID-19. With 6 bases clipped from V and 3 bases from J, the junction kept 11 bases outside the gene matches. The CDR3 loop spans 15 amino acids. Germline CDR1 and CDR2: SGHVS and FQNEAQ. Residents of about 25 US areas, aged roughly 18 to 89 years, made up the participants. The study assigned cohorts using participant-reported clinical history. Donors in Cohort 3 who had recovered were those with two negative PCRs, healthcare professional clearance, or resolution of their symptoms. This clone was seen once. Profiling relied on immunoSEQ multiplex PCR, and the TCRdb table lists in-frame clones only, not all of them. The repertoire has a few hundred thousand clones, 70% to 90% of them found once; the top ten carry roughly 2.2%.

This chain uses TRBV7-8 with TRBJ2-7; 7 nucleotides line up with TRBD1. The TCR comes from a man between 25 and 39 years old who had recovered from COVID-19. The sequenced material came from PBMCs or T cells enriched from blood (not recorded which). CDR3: CASSLQGQWIYEQYF. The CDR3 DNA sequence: TGTGCCAGCAGTCTCCAGGGACAGTGGATCTACGAGCAGTACTTC.